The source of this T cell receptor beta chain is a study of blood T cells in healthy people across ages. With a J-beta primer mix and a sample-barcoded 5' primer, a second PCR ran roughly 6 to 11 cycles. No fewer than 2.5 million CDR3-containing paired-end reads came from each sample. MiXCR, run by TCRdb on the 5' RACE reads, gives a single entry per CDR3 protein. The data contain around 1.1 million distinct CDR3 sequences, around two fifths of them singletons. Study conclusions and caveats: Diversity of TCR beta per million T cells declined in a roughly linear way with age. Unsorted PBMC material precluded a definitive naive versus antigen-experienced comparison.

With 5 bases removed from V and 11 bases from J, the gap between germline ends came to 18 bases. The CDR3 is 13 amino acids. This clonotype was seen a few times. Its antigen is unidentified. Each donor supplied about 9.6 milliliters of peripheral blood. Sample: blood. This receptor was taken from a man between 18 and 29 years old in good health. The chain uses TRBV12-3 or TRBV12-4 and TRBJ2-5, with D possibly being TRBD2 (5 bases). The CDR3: CASSTTSFNEQYF. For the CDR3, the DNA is TGTGCCAGCAGTACCACTAGTTTCAATGAGCAGTACTTC.